The entry below describes one T cell receptor (beta chain). As yet, its antigen is unknown. This specimen comes from a study of T-cell reconstitution after alpha-beta-depleted transplantation in children. Whole-study findings and limits: Surviving recipient T cells and intrathymic progenitors accounted for some patients' high TCRbeta diversity at day 60.

Germline values: CDR1 MGHRA, CDR2 YSYEKL. The ends were cut back, 1 base at V and 0 bases at J, with 9 bases in the middle. The CDR3 runs to 15 residues. Molecular barcoding with unique molecular identifiers was used for the TCRbeta library. TCRdb called the PCR reads again in MiXCR, with one record for every CDR3 protein. The sample has around 580,000 distinct CDR3 sequences, 27% seen once; the top ten hold 30% to 45%. The rearrangement links TRBV4-1 to TRBJ2-5; no definite D call. The sequence derives from a boy less than two years old with Wiskott-Aldrich syndrome, due to receive a stem cell transplant. Here the sequenced sample was PBMCs, taken before TCRalphabeta/CD19-depleted stem cell transplant. CDR3 sequence: CASSQVFPNQETQYF. In DNA form, the CDR3 reads TGCGCCAGCAGCCAAGTTTTTCCTAACCAAGAGACCCAGTACTTC.